The clone carrying this T cell receptor (beta chain) was picked up many times. What it recognizes is unknown. Molecular barcoded adaptors covering alpha/delta and beta/gamma chains were used on approximately 400 ng RNA. TCRdb analysed the reads with MiXCR anew, one entry per CDR3 protein. The sample contains about 39,000 distinct CDR3 sequences, roughly an eighth of which appear only once. The CDR3 is 16 residues long. Germline CDR1 and CDR2: MNHEY and SMNVEV (reference sequence). The V and J ends lost 3 bases and 0 bases respectively, with 14 bases between them. This sample is drawn from a study of read filtering for tumor transcriptome and immune sequencing. Study at large: Transcriptome libraries were built from DNase-treated RNA.

Regarding the study as a whole: Approximately 79% of IR-seq clonotypes had a single read, yet these held 3.5% to 4.5% of reads. The sorted CD138-negative fraction was a mixed bone marrow immune population, not purified T cells.

The sequencing sample was made of a population of CD138-negative cells sorted from bone marrow. This TCR was sampled from a donor aged 40 or older with multiple myeloma. The chain carries TRBV27 and TRBJ1-1; weak D call: TRBD1 (6 bases). CDR3 sequence (DNA): TGTGCCAGCAGTTTTGCCAGGGGACTAATGAACACTGAAGCTTTCTTT. Its protein product is CASSFARGLMNTEAFF.